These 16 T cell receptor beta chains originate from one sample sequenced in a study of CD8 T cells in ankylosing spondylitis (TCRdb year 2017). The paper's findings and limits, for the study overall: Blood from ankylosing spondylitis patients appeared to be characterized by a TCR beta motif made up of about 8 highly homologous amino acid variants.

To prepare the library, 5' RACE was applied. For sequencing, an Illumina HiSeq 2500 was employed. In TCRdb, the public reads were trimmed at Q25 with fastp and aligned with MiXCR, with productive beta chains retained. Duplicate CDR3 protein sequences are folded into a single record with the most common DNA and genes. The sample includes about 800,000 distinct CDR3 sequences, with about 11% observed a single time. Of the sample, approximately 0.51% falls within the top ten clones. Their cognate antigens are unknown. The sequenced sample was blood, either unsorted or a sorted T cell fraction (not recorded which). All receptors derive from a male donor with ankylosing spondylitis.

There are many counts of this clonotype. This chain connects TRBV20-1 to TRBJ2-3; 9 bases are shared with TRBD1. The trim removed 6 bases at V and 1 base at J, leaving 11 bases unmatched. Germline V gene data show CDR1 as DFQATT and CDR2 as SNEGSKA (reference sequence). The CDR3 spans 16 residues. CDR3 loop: CSANRDRVGGTDTQYF. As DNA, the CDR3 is TGCAGTGCAAATCGGGACAGGGTCGGCGGCACAGATACGCAGTATTTT.

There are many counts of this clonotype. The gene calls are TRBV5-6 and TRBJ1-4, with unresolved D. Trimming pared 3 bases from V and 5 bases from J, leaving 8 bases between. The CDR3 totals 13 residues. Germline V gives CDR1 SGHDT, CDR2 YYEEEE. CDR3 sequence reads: CASSWGWNEKLFF. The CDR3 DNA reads TGTGCCAGCAGCTGGGGATGGAATGAAAAACTGTTTTTT.

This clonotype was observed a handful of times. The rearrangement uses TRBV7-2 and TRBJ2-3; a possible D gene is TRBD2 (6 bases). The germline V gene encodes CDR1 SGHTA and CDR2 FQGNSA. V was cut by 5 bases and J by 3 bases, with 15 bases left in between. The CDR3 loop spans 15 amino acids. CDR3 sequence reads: CASSTLAFGTDTQYF. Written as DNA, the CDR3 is TGTGCCAGCAGCACCCTAGCGTTTGGGACAGATACGCAGTATTTT.

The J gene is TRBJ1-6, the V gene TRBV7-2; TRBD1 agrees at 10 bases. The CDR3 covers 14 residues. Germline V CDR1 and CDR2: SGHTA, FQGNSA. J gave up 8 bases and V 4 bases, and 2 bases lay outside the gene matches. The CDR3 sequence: CASSSTGGHSPLHF. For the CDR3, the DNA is TGTGCCAGCAGCTCGACAGGGGGCCATTCACCCCTCCACTTT.

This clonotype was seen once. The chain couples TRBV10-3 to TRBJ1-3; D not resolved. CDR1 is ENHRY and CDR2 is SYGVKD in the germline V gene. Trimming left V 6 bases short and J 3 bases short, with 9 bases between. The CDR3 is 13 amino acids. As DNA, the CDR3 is TGTGCCATCAGGGGTTCCTTTGGAAACACCATATATTTT. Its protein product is CAIRGSFGNTIYF.

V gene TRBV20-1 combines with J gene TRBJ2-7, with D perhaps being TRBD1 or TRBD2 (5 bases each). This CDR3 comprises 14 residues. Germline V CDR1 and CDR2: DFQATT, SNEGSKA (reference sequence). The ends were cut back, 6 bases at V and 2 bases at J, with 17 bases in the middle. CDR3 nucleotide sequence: TGCAGTGCGCAACCGGGACCCATAACCTACGAGCAGTACTTC. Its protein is CSAQPGPITYEQYF.

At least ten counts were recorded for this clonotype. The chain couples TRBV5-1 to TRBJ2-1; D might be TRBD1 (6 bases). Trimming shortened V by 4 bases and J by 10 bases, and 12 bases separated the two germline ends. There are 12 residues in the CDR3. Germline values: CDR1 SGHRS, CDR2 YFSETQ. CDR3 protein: CASSVQGGEQFF. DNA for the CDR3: TGCGCCAGCAGCGTACAGGGCGGCGAGCAGTTCTTC.

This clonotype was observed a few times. CDR3 amino acids: CSAVLPGSYNEQFF. Here the CDR3 DNA reads TGCAGTGCTGTACTCCCCGGGAGCTACAATGAGCAGTTCTTC. V gene TRBV20-1 combines with J gene TRBJ2-1, with D maybe TRBD2 (6 bases). Germline V gene sequence: CDR1 DFQATT, CDR2 SNEGSKA (reference sequence). V was cut by 5 bases and J by 3 bases, with 14 bases left in between. CDR3 length: 14 residues.

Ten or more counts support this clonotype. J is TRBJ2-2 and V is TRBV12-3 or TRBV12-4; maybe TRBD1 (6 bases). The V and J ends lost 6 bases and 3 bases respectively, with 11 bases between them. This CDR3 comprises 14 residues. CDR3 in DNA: TGTGCCAGCAGCAGGGGATGGGACACCGGGGAGCTGTTTTTT. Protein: CASSRGWDTGELFF.

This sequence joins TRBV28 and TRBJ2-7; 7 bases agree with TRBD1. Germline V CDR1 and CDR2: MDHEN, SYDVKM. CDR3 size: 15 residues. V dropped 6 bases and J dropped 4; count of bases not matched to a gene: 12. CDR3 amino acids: CASRDRYLNTYEQYF. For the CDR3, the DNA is TGTGCCAGCAGGGACAGGTATTTAAATACTTACGAGCAGTACTTC.

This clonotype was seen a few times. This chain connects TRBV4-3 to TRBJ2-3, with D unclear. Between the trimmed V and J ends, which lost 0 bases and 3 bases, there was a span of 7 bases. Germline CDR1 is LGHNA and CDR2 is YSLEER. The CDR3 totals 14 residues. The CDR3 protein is CASSQDTLTDTQYF. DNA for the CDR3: TGCGCCAGCAGCCAAGATACCTTGACAGATACGCAGTATTTT.

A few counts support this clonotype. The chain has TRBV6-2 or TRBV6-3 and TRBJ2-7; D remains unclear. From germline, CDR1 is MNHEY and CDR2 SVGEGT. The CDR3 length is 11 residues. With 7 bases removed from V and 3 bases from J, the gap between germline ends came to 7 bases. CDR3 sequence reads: CASKTFYEQYF. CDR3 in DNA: TGTGCCAGCAAGACCTTCTACGAGCAGTACTTC.

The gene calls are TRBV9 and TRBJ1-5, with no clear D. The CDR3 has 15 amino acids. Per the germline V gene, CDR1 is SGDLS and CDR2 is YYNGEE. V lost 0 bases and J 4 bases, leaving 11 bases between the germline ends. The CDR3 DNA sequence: TGTGCCAGCAGCGTAGGGGCTTCAGAAAATCAGCCCCAGCATTTT. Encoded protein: CASSVGASENQPQHF. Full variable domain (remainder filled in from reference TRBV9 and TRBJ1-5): DSGVTQTPKHLITATGQRVTLRCSPRSGDLSVYWYQQSLDQGLQFLIQYYNGEERAKGNILERFSAQQFPDLHSELNLSSLELGDSALYFCASSVGASENQPQHFGDGTRLSIL.

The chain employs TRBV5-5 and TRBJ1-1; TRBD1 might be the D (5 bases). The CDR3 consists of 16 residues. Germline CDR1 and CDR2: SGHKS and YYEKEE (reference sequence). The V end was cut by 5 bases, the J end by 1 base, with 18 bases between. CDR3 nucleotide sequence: TGTGCCAGCAGGTGGGGGGAAGTGGTGGAGAACACTGAAGCTTTCTTT. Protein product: CASRWGEVVENTEAFF.

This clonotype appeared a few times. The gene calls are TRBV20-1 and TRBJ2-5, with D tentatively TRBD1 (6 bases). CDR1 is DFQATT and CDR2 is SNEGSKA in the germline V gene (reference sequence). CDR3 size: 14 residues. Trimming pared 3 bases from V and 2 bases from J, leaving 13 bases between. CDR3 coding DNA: TGCAGTGCTAGTTCCGGACAGTCACAAGAGACCCAGTACTTC. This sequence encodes CSASSGQSQETQYF.

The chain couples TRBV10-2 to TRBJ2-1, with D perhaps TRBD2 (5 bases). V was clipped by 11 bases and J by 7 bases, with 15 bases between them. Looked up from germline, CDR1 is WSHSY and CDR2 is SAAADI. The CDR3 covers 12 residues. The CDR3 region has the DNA TGCGCCGCCGGTCCGGGATGGAATGAGCAGTTCTTC. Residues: CAAGPGWNEQFF.